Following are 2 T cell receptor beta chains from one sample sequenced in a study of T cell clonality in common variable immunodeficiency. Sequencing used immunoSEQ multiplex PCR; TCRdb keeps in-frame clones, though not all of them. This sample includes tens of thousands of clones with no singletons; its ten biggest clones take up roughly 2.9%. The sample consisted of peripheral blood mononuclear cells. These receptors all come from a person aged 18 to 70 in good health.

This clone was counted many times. The sequenced part of the CDR3 DNA is TGTGCCAGCAGACAGGATACAGGGGGCGCTGGAAACACC. Encoded protein: CASRQDTGGAGNT. From start to end, the CDR3 is CASRQDTGGAGNTIYF. The rearrangement joins TRBV2 to TRBJ1-3; 9 bases line up with TRBD1. The read falls 3 residues short of the CDR3 end, and the missing part is taken from the germline J gene. The CDR3 extends over 16 amino acids. After removal of 6 bases from V and 2 bases from J, the junction contained 8 bases not matched to a gene. Germline V gives CDR1 SNHLY, CDR2 FYNNEI.

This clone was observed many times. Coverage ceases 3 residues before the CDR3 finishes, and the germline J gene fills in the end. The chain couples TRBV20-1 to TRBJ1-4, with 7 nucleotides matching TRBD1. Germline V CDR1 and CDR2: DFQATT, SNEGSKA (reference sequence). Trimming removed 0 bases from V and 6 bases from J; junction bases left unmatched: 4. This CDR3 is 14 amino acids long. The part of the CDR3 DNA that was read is TGCAGTGCTAGAGATTCCGACAGGGATGAAAAA. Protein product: CSARDSDRDEK. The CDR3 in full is CSARDSDRDEKLFF.